The 19 T cell receptor beta chains reported below all come from one sample, sequenced in a study of identical twins. TCRdb recomputed calls from the 5' RACE reads with MiXCR, one row per CDR3 protein. Here the sample spans around 340,000 distinct CDR3 sequences, 9% being singletons. The sequenced sample was naive T cells sorted from blood. These TCRs come from a woman in her forties or fifties in good health.

This rearrangement joins TRBV12-5 to TRBJ2-1, with TRBD2 identical over 10 bases. The V gene end was trimmed by 6 bases and the J gene end by 7 bases; junction bases not matched to a gene: 9. This CDR3 region has 15 residues. CDR1 and CDR2 (germline): LGHNT, FRNRAP. CDR3 amino acids: CASGSGTSAGNEQFF. CDR3 bases: TGTGCTAGTGGCAGCGGGACTAGCGCAGGGAATGAGCAGTTCTTC.

Comments on this clonotype: With a much larger clone just one base away, this may be a read error. The V and J genes are TRBV25-1 and TRBJ2-7; 8 bases agree with TRBD2. With 4 bases clipped from V and 5 bases from J, the junction kept 10 bases outside the gene matches. Germline loops: CDR1 MGHDK, CDR2 SYGVNS. This CDR3 has 15 residues. The CDR3 bases are TGTGCCAGCAGTGCTCCGGGACTAGATACCCACGAGCAGTACTTC. Translation gives CASSAPGLDTHEQYF.

This clonotype occurred many times. CDR3 nucleotides: TGCGCCAGCAGTACTGGGGCCCTAACCAACACCGGGGAGCTGTTTTTT. Its translation is CASSTGALTNTGELFF. This rearrangement joins TRBV5-1 to TRBJ2-2; tentatively, D is TRBD1 (5 bases). The CDR3 contains 16 residues. The germline gives CDR1 SGHRS, CDR2 YFSETQ. Between the trimmed V and J ends, which lost 5 bases and 2 bases, there was a span of 16 bases.

The genes are TRBV9 and TRBJ2-5; D is ambiguous. This CDR3 has 15 amino acids. V was pared by 0 bases and J by 0 bases, with 9 bases between. The V gene's germline CDR1 is SGDLS and CDR2 YYNGEE. The DNA of the CDR3 is TGTGCCAGCAGCGTAGACCCGAGGTACCAAGAGACCCAGTACTTC. Translated, it gives CASSVDPRYQETQYF.

This clonotype has more than one count but fewer than ten. The chain employs TRBV29-1 and TRBJ1-3; D not resolved. Germline-derived CDR1 and CDR2 are SQVTM and ANQGSEA. The V and J ends lost 7 bases and 1 base respectively, with 5 bases between them. CDR3 length equals 11 residues. CDR3 sequence reads: CSAYSGNTIYF. The CDR3 nucleotides read TGCAGCGCCTATTCTGGAAACACCATATATTTT.

In this sample, this clonotype turned up a few times. Here the CDR3 reads CASSETGFVREQFF. In DNA form, the CDR3 reads TGTGCCAGCAGTGAGACAGGGTTTGTTCGTGAGCAGTTCTTC. The chain employs TRBV2 and TRBJ2-1, with TRBD1 matching 7 bases. Germline V gene lookup returns CDR1 SNHLY and CDR2 FYNNEI. The CDR3 is 14 amino acids. The J segment lost 9 bases and the V segment lost 3 bases, leaving 8 bases of the junction unmatched.

This clonotype was counted at least ten times. The genes are TRBV10-3 and TRBJ2-7; either TRBD1 or TRBD2 may fit D (7 bases each). CDR1 and CDR2 from the germline V gene are ENHRY and SYGVKD. CDR3 length: 15 residues. The germline V and J ends were trimmed by 4 bases and 0 bases, with 13 bases remaining between them. The CDR3 here is CAISARGRASYEQYF. CDR3 nucleotide sequence: TGTGCCATCAGTGCCAGGGGGAGGGCCTCCTACGAGCAGTACTTC.

The gene calls are TRBV15 and TRBJ2-3; 9 nucleotides match TRBD2. Germline V CDR1 and CDR2: LNHNV, YYDKDF (reference sequence). The CDR3 totals 15 residues. Unmatched junction bases numbered 6, after V lost 3 bases and J lost 5 bases. The CDR3 DNA reads TGTGCCACCAGCAGCCAAGGACTAGCGAAAGATACGCAGTATTTT. It yields the protein CATSSQGLAKDTQYF.

Only a few counts were recorded for this clonotype. The chain couples TRBV10-3 to TRBJ2-1; D unclear. Per germline, CDR1 ENHRY and CDR2 SYGVKD. The CDR3 contains 13 residues. Trimming stripped 6 bases from V and 9 bases from J, with 15 bases between. This CDR3 reads CAIRDISLSEQFF. The CDR3 region has the DNA TGTGCCATCAGGGATATTAGTTTAAGTGAGCAGTTCTTC.

This chain connects TRBV5-1 to TRBJ2-3; D gene unclear. Germline CDR1 SGHRS, CDR2 YFSETQ. The length of the CDR3 is 16 residues. The V and J ends lost 0 bases and 0 bases respectively, with 11 bases between them. The CDR3 nucleotides read TGCGCCAGCAGCTTGGGAAAGATACCTAGCACAGATACGCAGTATTTT. Translation: CASSLGKIPSTDTQYF.

This clonotype was recorded at least ten times. The chain couples TRBV20-1 to TRBJ2-3; 11 nucleotides agree with TRBD2. The junction had 0 bases not matched to a gene; V was cut back by 1 base and J by 0 bases. Germline assignment: CDR1 DFQATT and CDR2 SNEGSKA (reference sequence). This CDR3 has 15 amino acids. The CDR3 nucleotides read TGCAGTGCTAGAGGGACTAGCGGGAGCACAGATACGCAGTATTTT. Its translation is CSARGTSGSTDTQYF.

The chain joins TRBV12-3 or TRBV12-4 to TRBJ1-2, with a possible D match to TRBD1 (6 bases). The CDR3 totals 14 residues. Trimming took 3 bases from V and 3 from J, leaving 11 bases between them. DNA for the CDR3: TGTGCCAGCAGTTTTGACAGGTTCTACTATGGCTACACCTTC. This translates into CASSFDRFYYGYTF.

The V call is TRBV24-1, the J call TRBJ1-2, with TRBD1 identical over 8 bases. Germline lookup yields CDR1 KGHDR and CDR2 SFDVKD. This CDR3 contains 16 residues. The V segment lost 3 bases and the J segment 7 bases; nucleotides outside the gene matches: 12. DNA for the CDR3: TGTGCCACCAGTGATCGCACTCCTCAGGGGGCGTCTGGCTACACCTTC. Protein product: CATSDRTPQGASGYTF.

This clonotype was counted a few times. The junction differs from germline at one of its ends, possibly a read error. V gene TRBV7-7 combines with J gene TRBJ2-5; 12 nucleotides line up with TRBD2. Germline CDR1 and CDR2: SSHAT and FNYEAQ (reference sequence). There are 15 residues in the CDR3. The CDR3 loop reads CASSFSSGRDETQYF. CDR3 DNA sequence: TGTGCTAGCAGCTTCTCTAGCGGGAGGGATGAGACCCAGTACTTC.

The table lists this clonotype with a few counts. The gene calls are TRBV12-3 or TRBV12-4 and TRBJ1-5; D uncertain. The CDR3 loop spans 14 amino acids. V lost 8 bases and J 4 bases, leaving 15 bases between the germline ends. CDR3 residues: CASGSGVVNQPQHF. The CDR3 DNA sequence: TGTGCCAGCGGGTCTGGGGTCGTGAATCAGCCCCAGCATTTT.

This clonotype was found once. The chain uses TRBV19 and TRBJ1-2; 9 bases fit TRBD1. The CDR3 has 15 residues. CDR1 is LNHDA, CDR2 SQIVND, per germline (reference sequence). V shed 0 bases and J 7 bases; nucleotides not matched to a gene: 6. Here the CDR3 reads CASSIDGTGRSGYTF. For the CDR3, the DNA is TGTGCCAGTAGTATAGATGGGACAGGGAGGAGTGGCTACACCTTC.

The genes are TRBV24-1 and TRBJ1-2; D uncertain. This CDR3 region has 11 residues. V was clipped by 7 bases and J by 5 bases, with 7 bases between them. Per the germline V gene, CDR1 is KGHDR and CDR2 is SFDVKD. CDR3 sequence (DNA): TGTGCCACCAGCAACCGATATGGCTACACCTTC. This translates into CATSNRYGYTF.

This clonotype occurred a few times. This rearrangement joins TRBV6-6 to TRBJ1-2; TRBD1 is a possible D gene (5 bases). Germline-derived CDR1 and CDR2 are MNHNY and SVGAGI (reference sequence). Trimming shortened V by 2 bases and J by 6 bases, and 13 bases separated the two germline ends. The CDR3 totals 14 residues. The CDR3 protein is CASSYRRASDGYTF. CDR3 sequence (DNA): TGTGCCAGCAGTTACCGCAGGGCTTCGGATGGCTACACCTTC.

This clonotype was counted between two and nine times. The chain has TRBV27 and TRBJ2-7; D remains ambiguous. Germline CDR1 is MNHEY and CDR2 is SMNVEV (reference sequence). The ends were cut back, 6 bases at V and 7 bases at J, with 10 bases in the middle. The CDR3 consists of 11 residues. The CDR3 sequence: CASRVGLEQYF. The CDR3 DNA sequence: TGTGCCAGCAGGGTCGGTCTTGAGCAGTACTTC.